This entry describes one T cell receptor (beta chain). This CDR3 has 16 residues. Germline V gives CDR1 SGHDT, CDR2 YYEEEE. The J segment lost 2 bases and the V segment lost 1 base, leaving 8 bases of the junction unmatched. This specimen comes from a study of glioma-infiltrating T cells. Amplification of TCR alpha and beta CDR3 regions from RNA used iRepertoire nested multiplex PCR. Each CDR3 protein is one row after TCRdb ran MiXCR on the multiplex PCR reads. The sample has a few thousand distinct CDR3 sequences; 44% are singletons. Sequencing was performed on glioma tissue, nonneoplastic brain tissue, or PBMCs (not recorded which). The clonotype originates from a human donor with low-grade glioma or glioblastoma, undergoing nonglioma brain surgery, or in good health (not recorded which). V and J are TRBV5-6 and TRBJ2-5; 7 nucleotides agree with TRBD1. The CDR3 DNA is TGTGCCAGCAGCTTGCTGGAACAGGGGAAACAAGAGACCCAGTACTTC. This codes for CASSLLEQGKQETQYF.